Following are 12 T cell receptor beta chains from one sample sequenced in a study of chemoradiotherapy in HPV16-positive cancers. Clones were sequenced by immunoSEQ multiplex PCR, and TCRdb holds only the in-frame ones, with some missing. In the table there are around 17,000 clones, roughly nine tenths of which are singletons. Sequencing was performed on blood, taken from a patient who underwent chemoradiotherapy. The receptor set was obtained from a human donor with HPV-associated anogenital cancer.

As DNA, the CDR3 is TGTGCCAGCATAGGTGCAGGGGCCAACGTCCTGACTTTC. As protein: CASIGAGANVLTF. This rearrangement joins TRBV28 to TRBJ2-6, with D hard to call. Looked up from germline, CDR1 is MDHEN and CDR2 is SYDVKM. The V and J ends lost 7 bases and 4 bases respectively, with 8 bases between them. The CDR3 spans 13 residues.

This chain connects TRBV4-2 to TRBJ2-7; D might be TRBD2 (5 bases). The germline CDR1 and CDR2 sequences are LGHNA and YNFKEQ. Trimming shortened V by 0 bases and J by 2 bases, and 11 bases separated the two germline ends. This CDR3 region has 15 residues. CDR3 DNA: TGTGCCAGCAGCCAAGAGAAGCGGTCCGCCTACGAGCAGTACTTC. This translates into CASSQEKRSAYEQYF.

The V and J genes are TRBV5-4 and TRBJ2-7, with TRBD1 matching 7 bases. Trimming took 4 bases from V and 2 from J; bases not matched to a gene: 12. Germline values: CDR1 SGHNT, CDR2 YYREEE (reference sequence). The CDR3 spans 16 residues. CDR3 amino acids: CASSLGAGTVTYEQYF. The CDR3 DNA reads TGTGCCAGCAGCCTCGGGGCCGGGACAGTTACCTACGAGCAGTACTTC.

V usage is TRBV7-3 and J usage is TRBJ2-2; TRBD1 matches at 9 bases. Germline CDR1 SGHTA, CDR2 FQGTGA. With 5 bases clipped from V and 3 bases from J, the junction kept 13 bases outside the gene matches. The CDR3 loop spans 18 amino acids. The CDR3 DNA reads TGTGCCAGCAGCACACCGTCCGGGACAGGGTATTACACCGGGGAGCTGTTTTTT. Its protein product is CASSTPSGTGYYTGELFF.

This clone was detected only once. This chain uses TRBV30 with TRBJ1-5; D unclear. V shed 0 bases and J shed 9 bases, with 15 bases lying between them. CDR3 size: 14 residues. Looked up from germline, CDR1 is GTSNPN and CDR2 is SVGIG (reference sequence). The CDR3 DNA is TGTGCCTGGAGTGTACTTCGGGATTCGGGGCCCCAGCATTTT. Translating gives CAWSVLRDSGPQHF.

This sequence joins TRBV5-1 and TRBJ1-2; perhaps TRBD1 as D (6 bases). Germline V gene lookup returns CDR1 SGHRS and CDR2 YFSETQ. Trimming pared 4 bases from V and 4 bases from J, leaving 14 bases between. The CDR3 sequence is 14 residues long. The CDR3 is CASSQTGLSYGYTF. The CDR3 bases are TGCGCCAGCAGCCAGACAGGTCTCAGCTATGGCTACACCTTC.

V usage is TRBV19 and J usage is TRBJ1-5; D not certain. Germline values: CDR1 LNHDA, CDR2 SQIVND (reference sequence). V lost 2 bases and J lost 6, with 14 bases in between. The CDR3 is 15 residues long. The CDR3 region is CASSILGPRSQPQHF. CDR3 bases: TGTGCCAGTAGTATACTCGGGCCAAGGAGTCAGCCCCAGCATTTT.

The chain joins TRBV10-2 to TRBJ1-3; 9 bases fit TRBD1. Germline trimming cut 3 bases from V and 4 bases from J; bases unmatched to any gene: 7. The CDR3 has 16 residues. In germline, CDR1 is WSHSY, CDR2 SAAADI. The CDR3 spells CASSDRLTGGGNTIYF. CDR3 nucleotides: TGCGCCAGCAGTGATAGACTTACAGGGGGCGGAAACACCATATATTTT.

The chain joins TRBV11-2 to TRBJ2-1; 10 bases are a match to TRBD2. Germline CDR1 and CDR2: SGHAT and FQNNGV. This CDR3 contains 17 residues. The J segment lost 2 bases and the V segment lost 2 bases, leaving 6 bases of the junction unmatched. The CDR3 nucleotides read TGTGCCAGCAGCTTATCTCTAGCGGGAGCTCCCTACAATGAGCAGTTCTTC. This gives the protein CASSLSLAGAPYNEQFF.

The chain carries TRBV30 and TRBJ1-1, with D unresolved. The V gene lost 2 bases and the J gene lost 2 bases, with 15 bases spanning the gap. Per germline, CDR1 GTSNPN and CDR2 SVGIG (reference sequence). The CDR3 is 15 residues long. DNA of the CDR3: TGTGCCTGGAGTATCTGGCAACATGGAAACACTGAAGCTTTCTTT. Encoded protein: CAWSIWQHGNTEAFF. The complete variable domain, with remaining parts taken from reference TRBV30 and TRBJ1-1, reads SQTIHQWPATLVQPVGSPLSLECTVEGTSNPNLYWYRQAAGRGLQLLFYSVGIGQISSEVPQNLSASRPQDRQFILSSKKLLLSDSGFYLCAWSIWQHGNTEAFFGQGTRLTVV.

The chain carries TRBV7-3 and TRBJ2-5, with 9 bases aligning to TRBD2. Germline assignment: CDR1 SGHTA and CDR2 FQGTGA. The length of the CDR3 is 14 residues. V lost 5 bases and J lost 5; bases outside the gene matches: 6. The CDR3 DNA reads as TGTGCCAGCAGCCTCAGCGGGGGGCAGGAGACCCAGTACTTC. This encodes CASSLSGGQETQYF.

J is TRBJ2-1 and V is TRBV7-9; 7 nucleotides agree with TRBD2. Per germline, CDR1 SEHNR and CDR2 FQNEAQ (reference sequence). This CDR3 is built from 14 residues. The V gene end was trimmed by 8 bases and the J gene end by 2 bases; junction bases not matched to a gene: 6. The CDR3 loop reads CASHSLAAYNEQFF. The CDR3 DNA sequence: TGTGCCAGCCATAGTCTAGCGGCCTACAATGAGCAGTTCTTC.